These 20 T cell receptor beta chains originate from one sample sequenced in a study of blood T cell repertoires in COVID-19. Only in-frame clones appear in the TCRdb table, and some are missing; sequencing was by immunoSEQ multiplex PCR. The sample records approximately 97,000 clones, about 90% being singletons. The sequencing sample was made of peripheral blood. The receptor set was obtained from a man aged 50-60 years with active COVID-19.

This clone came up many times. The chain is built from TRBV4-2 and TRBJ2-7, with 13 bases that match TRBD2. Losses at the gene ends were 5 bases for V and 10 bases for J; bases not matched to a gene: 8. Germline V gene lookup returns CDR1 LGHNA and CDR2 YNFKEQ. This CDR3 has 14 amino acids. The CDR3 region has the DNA TGTGCCAGCAGCGTTCCGGGACTAGCGGGGACACAGTACTTC. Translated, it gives CASSVPGLAGTQYF.

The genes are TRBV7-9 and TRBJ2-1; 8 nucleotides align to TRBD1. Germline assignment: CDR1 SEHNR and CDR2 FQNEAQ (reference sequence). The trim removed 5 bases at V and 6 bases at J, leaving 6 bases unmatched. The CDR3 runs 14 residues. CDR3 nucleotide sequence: TGTGCCAGCAGCGAGGGACAGGCTTCCAATGAGCAGTTCTTC. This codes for CASSEGQASNEQFF. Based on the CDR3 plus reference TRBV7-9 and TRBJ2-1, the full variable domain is DTGVSQNPRHKITKRGQNVTFRCDPISEHNRLYWYRQTLGQGPEFLTYFQNEAQLEKSRLLSDRFSAERPKGSFSTLEIQRTEQGDSAMYLCASSEGQASNEQFFGPGTRLTVL.

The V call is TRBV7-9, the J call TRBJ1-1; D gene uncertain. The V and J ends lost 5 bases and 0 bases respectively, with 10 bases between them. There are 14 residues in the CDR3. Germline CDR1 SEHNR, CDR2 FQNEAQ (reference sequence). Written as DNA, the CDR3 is TGTGCCAGCAGCCACCCAGTTATGAACACTGAAGCTTTCTTT. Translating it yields CASSHPVMNTEAFF.

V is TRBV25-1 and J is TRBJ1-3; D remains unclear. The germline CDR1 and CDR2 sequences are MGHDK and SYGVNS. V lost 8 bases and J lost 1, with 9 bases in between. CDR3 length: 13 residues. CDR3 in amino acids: CASARVSGNTIYF. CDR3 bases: TGTGCCAGCGCCCGGGTGTCTGGAAACACCATATATTTT.

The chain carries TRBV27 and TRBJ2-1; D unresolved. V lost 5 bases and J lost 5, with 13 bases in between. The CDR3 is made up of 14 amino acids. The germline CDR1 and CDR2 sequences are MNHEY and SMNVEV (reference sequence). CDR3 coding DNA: TGTGCCAGCAGTCTTTCAAACTACCACAATGAGCAGTTCTTC. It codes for CASSLSNYHNEQFF.

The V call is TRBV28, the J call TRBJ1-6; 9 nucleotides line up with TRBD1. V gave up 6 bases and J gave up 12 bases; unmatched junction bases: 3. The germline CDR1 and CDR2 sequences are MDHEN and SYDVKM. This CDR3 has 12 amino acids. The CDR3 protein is CASRGTGRPLHF. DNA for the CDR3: TGTGCCAGCAGAGGGACAGGGAGACCCCTCCACTTT.

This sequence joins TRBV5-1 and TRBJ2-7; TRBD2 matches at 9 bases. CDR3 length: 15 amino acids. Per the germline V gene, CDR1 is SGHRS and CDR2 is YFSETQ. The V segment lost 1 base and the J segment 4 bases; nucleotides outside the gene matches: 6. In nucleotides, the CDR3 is TGCGCCAGCAGCTTGTTAGCGGGGGATCGTTACGAGCAGTACTTC. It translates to CASSLLAGDRYEQYF.

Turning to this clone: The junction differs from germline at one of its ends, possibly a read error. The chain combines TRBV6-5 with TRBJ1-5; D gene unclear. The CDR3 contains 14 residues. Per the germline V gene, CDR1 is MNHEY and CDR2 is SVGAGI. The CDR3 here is CASRYLERNQPQHF. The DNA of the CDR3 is TGTGCCAGCCGTTATTTGGAGAGAAATCAGCCCCAGCATTTT.

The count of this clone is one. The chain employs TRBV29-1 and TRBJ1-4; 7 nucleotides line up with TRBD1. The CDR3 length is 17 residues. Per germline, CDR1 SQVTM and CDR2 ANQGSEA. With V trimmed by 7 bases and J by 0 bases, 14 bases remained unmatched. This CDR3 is CSDPGQRIFATNEKLFF. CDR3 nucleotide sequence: TGCAGCGACCCGGGACAGCGGATTTTTGCAACTAATGAAAAACTGTTTTTT.

CDR3 amino acids: CASSPIGQANHEQYF. The CDR3 DNA is TGTGCCAGCAGCCCTATTGGACAGGCAAACCACGAGCAGTACTTC. V is TRBV5-6 and J is TRBJ2-7; 7 nucleotides agree with TRBD1. Germline V gene data show CDR1 as SGHDT and CDR2 as YYEEEE. This CDR3 has 15 amino acids. The trim removed 4 bases at V and 5 bases at J, leaving 12 bases unmatched.

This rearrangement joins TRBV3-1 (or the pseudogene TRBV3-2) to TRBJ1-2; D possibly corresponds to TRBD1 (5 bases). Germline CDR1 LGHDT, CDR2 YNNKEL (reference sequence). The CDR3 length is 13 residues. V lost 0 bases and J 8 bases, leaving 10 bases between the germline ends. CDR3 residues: CASSQDQGGGYTF. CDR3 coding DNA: TGTGCCAGCAGCCAAGATCAGGGTGGGGGCTACACCTTC.

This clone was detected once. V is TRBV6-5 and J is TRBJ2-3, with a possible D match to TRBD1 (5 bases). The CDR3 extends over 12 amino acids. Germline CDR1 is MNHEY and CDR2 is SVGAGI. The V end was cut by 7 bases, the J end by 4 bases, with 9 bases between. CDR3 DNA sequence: TGTGCCAGCACAGGGAATGCAGATACGCAGTATTTT. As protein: CASTGNADTQYF.

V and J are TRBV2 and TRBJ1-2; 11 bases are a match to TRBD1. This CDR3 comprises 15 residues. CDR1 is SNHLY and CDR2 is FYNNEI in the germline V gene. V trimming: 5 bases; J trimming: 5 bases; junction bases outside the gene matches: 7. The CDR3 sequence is CASSNWDRGKYGYTF. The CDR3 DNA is TGTGCCAGCAGTAACTGGGACAGGGGGAAATATGGCTACACCTTC.

This CDR3 reads CASSPGPRVYEQYF. The CDR3 coding sequence is TGTGCCAGCAGCCCAGGCCCCCGAGTTTACGAGCAGTACTTC. The J gene is TRBJ2-7, the V gene TRBV7-9; D uncertain. The CDR3 runs to 14 residues. V was pared by 5 bases and J by 4 bases, with 15 bases between. Looked up from germline, CDR1 is SEHNR and CDR2 is FQNEAQ (reference sequence). The entire variable domain, with the rest obtained from reference TRBV7-9 and TRBJ2-7, is as follows: DTGVSQNPRHKITKRGQNVTFRCDPISEHNRLYWYRQTLGQGPEFLTYFQNEAQLEKSRLLSDRFSAERPKGSFSTLEIQRTEQGDSAMYLCASSPGPRVYEQYFGPGTRLTVT.

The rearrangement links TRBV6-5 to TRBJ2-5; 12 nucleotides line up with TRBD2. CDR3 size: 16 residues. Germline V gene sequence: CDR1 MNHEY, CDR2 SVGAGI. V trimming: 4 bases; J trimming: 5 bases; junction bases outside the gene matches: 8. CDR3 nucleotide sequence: TGTGCCAGCAGTTTTGGACTAGCGGGGAAGTATGAGACCCAGTACTTC. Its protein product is CASSFGLAGKYETQYF.

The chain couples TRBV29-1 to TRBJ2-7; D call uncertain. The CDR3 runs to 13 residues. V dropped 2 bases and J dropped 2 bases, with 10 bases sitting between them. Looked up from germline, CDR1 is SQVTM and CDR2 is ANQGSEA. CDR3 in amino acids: CSVEILPPYEQYF. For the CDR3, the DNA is TGCAGCGTTGAAATTCTCCCCCCCTACGAGCAGTACTTC.

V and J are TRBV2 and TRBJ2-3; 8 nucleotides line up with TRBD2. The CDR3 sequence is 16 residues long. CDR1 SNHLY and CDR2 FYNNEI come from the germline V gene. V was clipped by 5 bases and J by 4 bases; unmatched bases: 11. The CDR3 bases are TGTGCCAGCAGTCTCTACGGAACGGGGGGGCCAGATACGCAGTATTTT. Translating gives CASSLYGTGGPDTQYF.

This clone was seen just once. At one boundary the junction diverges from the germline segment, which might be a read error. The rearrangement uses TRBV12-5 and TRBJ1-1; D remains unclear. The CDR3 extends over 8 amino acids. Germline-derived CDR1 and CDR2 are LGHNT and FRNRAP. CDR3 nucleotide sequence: TGTGCTAGTGGTTTGATTCCTTTT. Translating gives CASGLIPF.

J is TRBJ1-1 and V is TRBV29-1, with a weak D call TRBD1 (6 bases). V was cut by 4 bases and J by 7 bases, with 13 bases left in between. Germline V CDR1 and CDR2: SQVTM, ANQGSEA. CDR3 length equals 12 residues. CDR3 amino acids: CSVARGAGEAFF. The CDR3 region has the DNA TGCAGCGTTGCCCGGGGGGCTGGTGAAGCTTTCTTT. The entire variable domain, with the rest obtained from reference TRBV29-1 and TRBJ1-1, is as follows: SAVISQKPSRDICQRGTSLTIQCQVDSQVTMMFWYRQQPGQSLTLIATANQGSEATYESGFVIDKFPISRPNLTFSTLTVSNMSPEDSSIYLCSVARGAGEAFFGQGTRLTVV.

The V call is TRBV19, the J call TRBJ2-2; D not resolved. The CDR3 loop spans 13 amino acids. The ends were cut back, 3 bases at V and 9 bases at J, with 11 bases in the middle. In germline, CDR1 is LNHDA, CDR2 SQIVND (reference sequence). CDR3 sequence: CASSMLSPRELFF. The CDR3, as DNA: TGTGCCAGTAGTATGTTATCCCCCCGGGAGCTGTTTTTT.